Each of the 32 T cell receptor beta chains below was sequenced from the same sample in a study of T cells in Graves' hyperthyroidism and ophthalmopathy. Amplification yielded TCR beta CDR3 regions, with RNA transcripts as the source. When the TCR CDR3 underwent first-round RT-PCR, the HTBI primer set was used. Each CDR3 protein is one row after TCRdb ran MiXCR on the multiplex PCR reads. The top ten hold 15% to 20% of the sample, which has roughly 530,000 distinct CDR3 sequences, approximately 17% seen once. Input material: blood. The receptors derive from a woman under 30 with Graves' ophthalmopathy.

This clonotype was recorded many times. The chain joins TRBV11-2 to TRBJ2-5; TRBD2 agrees at 9 bases. Germline V CDR1 and CDR2: SGHAT, FQNNGV. V lost 1 base and J lost 4; bases outside the gene matches: 7. The CDR3 runs 16 residues. This CDR3 is CASSLGGGRAGETQYF. Written as DNA, the CDR3 is TGTGCCAGCAGCTTAGGGGGCGGGAGGGCCGGAGAGACCCAGTACTTC.

The chain uses TRBV11-3 and TRBJ2-1; a weak D match, TRBD2 (9 bases). Trimming pared 5 bases from V and 4 bases from J, leaving 21 bases between. Germline V lookup: CDR1 SGHNT, CDR2 YENEEA. This CDR3 contains 17 residues. The CDR3 DNA reads TGTGCCAGCAGCCCTCAGGGGGCCGCGGGAGGGTACAATGAGCAGTTCTTC. Its translation is CASSPQGAAGGYNEQFF.

This clonotype was seen repeatedly, ten times or more. V usage is TRBV2 and J usage is TRBJ2-6; D gene unclear. The CDR3 consists of 15 residues. Germline V gene data show CDR1 as SNHLY and CDR2 as FYNNEI. Trimming pared 4 bases from V and 0 bases from J, leaving 7 bases between. CDR3 sequence reads: CASSVDSSGANVLTF. CDR3 DNA sequence: TGTGCCAGCAGTGTGGATAGCTCTGGGGCCAACGTCCTGACTTTC.

The chain is built from TRBV20-1 and TRBJ1-1; possibly TRBD1 for D (6 bases). Germline V gives CDR1 DFQATT, CDR2 SNEGSKA (reference sequence). Between the trimmed V and J ends, which lost 4 bases and 6 bases, there was a span of 9 bases. The CDR3 is 11 residues long. CDR3 nucleotides: TGCAGTGCTAACAAGGGGGCTGAAGCTTTCTTT. Its translation is CSANKGAEAFF.

The chain has TRBV5-1 and TRBJ2-5; D is unresolved. The CDR3 totals 12 residues. V shed 5 bases and J shed 5 bases, with 10 bases lying between them. Germline loops: CDR1 SGHRS, CDR2 YFSETQ. The CDR3 region has the DNA TGCGCCAGCAGAATCGGTCGGGAGACCCAGTACTTC. This codes for CASRIGRETQYF.

In this sample, this clonotype turned up a few times. The CDR3 coding sequence is TGCGCCAGCAGCCACACTAGCGGGATTTCTCCTGGGAATGAGCAGTTCTTC. Its protein product is CASSHTSGISPGNEQFF. The chain carries TRBV4-1 and TRBJ2-1, with TRBD2 matching 10 bases. Germline loops: CDR1 MGHRA, CDR2 YSYEKL. The CDR3 runs to 17 residues. V lost 3 bases to trimming and J lost 7 bases; unmatched junction nucleotides: 12.

This clonotype showed up many times. V and J are TRBV27 and TRBJ2-3; D tentatively fits TRBD1 or TRBD2 (5 bases each). Trimming left V 4 bases short and J 10 bases short, with 21 bases between. Germline CDR1 reads MNHEY; CDR2 reads SMNVEV (reference sequence). The length of the CDR3 is 15 residues. The CDR3 region has the DNA TGTGCCAGCAGTTCCGGGGACCTCTCCCTGATTGCGCAGTATTTT. Translating it yields CASSSGDLSLIAQYF.

The gene calls are TRBV28 and TRBJ1-4; no firm D call. The CDR3 runs to 10 residues. CDR1 and CDR2 (germline): MDHEN, SYDVKM. Deletions cut 4 bases from V and 8 bases from J, with 2 bases between. CDR3 amino acids: CASSSEKLFF. DNA of the CDR3: TGTGCCAGCAGTTCGGAAAAACTGTTTTTT.

This sequence joins TRBV12-3 or TRBV12-4 and TRBJ1-1; D gene unclear. Trimming shortened V by 2 bases and J by 6 bases, and 10 bases separated the two germline ends. The CDR3 spans 13 residues. Here the CDR3 DNA reads TGTGCCAGCAGTTTATCGTGGGAGTCTGAAGCTTTCTTT. It codes for CASSLSWESEAFF.

This clonotype appeared many times. The genes are TRBV13 and TRBJ2-7; D not resolved. This CDR3 has 14 amino acids. Per germline, CDR1 PRHDT and CDR2 FYEKMQ (reference sequence). Trimming removed 0 bases from V and 4 bases from J, with 10 bases in between. CDR3 sequence reads: CASSLGQVGYEQYF. In DNA form, the CDR3 reads TGTGCCAGCAGCTTAGGGCAGGTGGGGTACGAGCAGTACTTC. Variable domain in full (rest from reference TRBV13 and TRBJ2-7): AAGVIQSPRHLIKEKRETATLKCYPIPRHDTVYWYQQGPGQDPQFLISFYEKMQSDKGSIPDRFSAQQFSDYHSELNMSSLELGDSALYFCASSLGQVGYEQYFGPGTRLTVT.

In this sample, this clonotype turned up a few times. V is TRBV5-4 and J is TRBJ2-1; 10 nucleotides match TRBD1. The junction had 7 bases not matched to a gene; V was cut back by 4 bases and J by 6 bases. In germline, CDR1 is SGHNT, CDR2 YYREEE (reference sequence). The CDR3 covers 15 residues. The CDR3 loop is CASSLDRGRLNEQFF. The CDR3, as DNA: TGTGCCAGCAGCCTCGACAGGGGGCGGCTCAATGAGCAGTTCTTC.

This clonotype was counted a few times. V is TRBV5-1 and J is TRBJ2-7; D possibly matches TRBD1 or TRBD2 (6 bases each). The CDR3 is 15 residues long. CDR1 is SGHRS and CDR2 is YFSETQ in the germline V gene. V lost 0 bases and J lost 5, with 15 bases in between. The CDR3 coding sequence is TGCGCCAGCAGCTTGGTGGGGGGCCCTCAGGACGAGCAGTACTTC. It codes for CASSLVGGPQDEQYF. Based on the CDR3 plus reference TRBV5-1 and TRBJ2-7, the full variable domain is KAGVTQTPRYLIKTRGQQVTLSCSPISGHRSVSWYQQTPGQGLQFLFEYFSETQRNKGNFPGRFSGRQFSNSRSEMNVSTLELGDSALYLCASSLVGGPQDEQYFGPGTRLTVT.

The chain joins TRBV15 to TRBJ1-5, with D possibly matching TRBD1 (5 bases). Trimming stripped 1 base from V and 4 bases from J, with 8 bases between. This CDR3 contains 14 residues. Germline V lookup: CDR1 LNHNV, CDR2 YYDKDF (reference sequence). The CDR3 sequence is CATSRVGGNQPQHF. The CDR3 coding sequence is TGTGCCACCAGCAGAGTGGGGGGTAATCAGCCCCAGCATTTT.

The chain joins TRBV11-2 to TRBJ2-7, with unresolved D. The CDR3 is 12 amino acids. V shed 5 bases and J shed 2 bases, with 7 bases lying between them. Germline V gene sequence: CDR1 SGHAT, CDR2 FQNNGV. The CDR3 loop is CASSDLAYEQYF. CDR3 sequence (DNA): TGTGCCAGCAGCGATTTAGCCTACGAGCAGTACTTC.

This clonotype was found many times. The gene calls are TRBV28 and TRBJ2-5; 7 bases match TRBD1. CDR1 MDHEN and CDR2 SYDVKM come from the germline V gene. The junction had 8 bases not matched to a gene; V was cut back by 2 bases and J by 2 bases. The CDR3 totals 16 residues. CDR3 residues: CASSLGDSRNQETQYF. CDR3 in DNA: TGTGCCAGCAGTTTAGGGGACAGCCGAAATCAAGAGACCCAGTACTTC.

The chain carries TRBV5-5 and TRBJ1-1; 10 positions match TRBD1. The J segment lost 5 bases and the V segment lost 4 bases, leaving 14 bases of the junction unmatched. The germline gives CDR1 SGHKS, CDR2 YYEKEE (reference sequence). This CDR3 spans 17 amino acids. The CDR3 is CASSVDRGLGPGTEAFF. The CDR3 DNA reads TGTGCCAGCAGCGTAGACAGGGGGCTCGGACCGGGGACTGAAGCTTTCTTT. The full variable domain, with the rest looked up from reference TRBV5-5 and TRBJ1-1, is DAGVTQSPTHLIKTRGQQVTLRCSPISGHKSVSWYQQVLGQGPQFIFQYYEKEERGRGNFPDRFSARQFPNYSSELNVNALLLGDSALYLCASSVDRGLGPGTEAFFGQGTRLTVV.

This clonotype was seen many times. V usage is TRBV6-1 and J usage is TRBJ1-5; D gene unclear. V lost 1 base to trimming and J lost 6 bases, with 10 bases between them. The V gene's germline CDR1 is MNHNS and CDR2 SASEGT. This CDR3 contains 14 residues. CDR3 sequence (DNA): TGTGCCAGCAGTGAAGTCGAGGTTGGTCAGCCCCAGCATTTT. Amino acid sequence: CASSEVEVGQPQHF.

The genes are TRBV20-1 and TRBJ2-3, with 14 bases matching TRBD2. The CDR3 is made up of 17 amino acids. From germline, CDR1 is DFQATT and CDR2 SNEGSKA (reference sequence). V was pared by 5 bases and J by 1 base, with 8 bases of the junction left unmatched. CDR3 sequence reads: CSARGTSGRFGTDTQYF. As DNA, the CDR3 is TGCAGTGCTCGCGGGACTAGCGGGAGATTTGGCACAGATACGCAGTATTTT.

This clonotype was found many times. The gene calls are TRBV20-1 and TRBJ1-3; D uncertain. CDR3 size: 17 residues. Germline-derived CDR1 and CDR2 are DFQATT and SNEGSKA (reference sequence). Trimming removed 1 base from V and 0 bases from J, with 16 bases in between. CDR3 coding DNA: TGCAGTGCTAGAGGTCGCGGGGAGGGTAACTCTGGAAACACCATATATTTT. It yields the protein CSARGRGEGNSGNTIYF.

This clonotype was seen many times. The chain has TRBV28 and TRBJ2-7, with no clear D. CDR3 length: 14 residues. Germline lookup yields CDR1 MDHEN and CDR2 SYDVKM. The V gene lost 2 bases and the J gene lost 5 bases, with 13 bases spanning the gap. CDR3 amino acids: CASSLLENRDEQYF. CDR3 nucleotides: TGTGCCAGCAGTTTACTCGAGAATCGGGACGAGCAGTACTTC. Full variable domain (rest looked up from reference TRBV28 and TRBJ2-7): DVKVTQSSRYLVKRTGEKVFLECVQDMDHENMFWYRQDPGLGLRLIYFSYDVKMKEKGDIPEGYSVSREKKERFSLILESASTNQTSMYLCASSLLENRDEQYFGPGTRLTVT.

This clonotype was seen a handful of times. This clone may be a read error of a much larger clone one base away. This chain joins TRBV30 and TRBJ2-1; 9 bases line up with TRBD2. The CDR3 extends over 16 amino acids. V shed 1 base and J 7 bases; nucleotides not matched to a gene: 11. Germline V lookup: CDR1 GTSNPN, CDR2 SVGIG (reference sequence). The CDR3: CAWSAMTGGRENEQFF. The CDR3 region has the DNA TGTGCCTGGAGTGCCATGACTGGCGGGAGGGAGAATGAGCAGTTCTTC.

This clonotype was recorded once. Possible read error: a much larger clone is one base away. This chain connects TRBV2 to TRBJ1-4; D perhaps matches TRBD1 (5 bases). The CDR3 has 15 residues. Germline lookup yields CDR1 SNHLY and CDR2 FYNNEI. Trimming took 3 bases from V and 8 from J, leaving 16 bases between them. CDR3 amino acids: CASSDRVAGKEKLFF. The CDR3, as DNA: TGTGCCAGCAGTGACAGGGTGGCAGGAAAGGAAAAACTGTTTTTT.

The rearrangement uses TRBV19 and TRBJ2-1; D is perhaps TRBD2 (6 bases). The V gene lost 0 bases and the J gene lost 3 bases, with 12 bases spanning the gap. The V gene's germline CDR1 is LNHDA and CDR2 SQIVND (reference sequence). This CDR3 has 16 amino acids. CDR3 protein: CASSIDSGGFYNEQFF. The CDR3 DNA reads as TGTGCCAGTAGTATAGATTCCGGGGGTTTCTACAATGAGCAGTTCTTC.

This clonotype appeared many times. The chain joins TRBV7-3 to TRBJ2-3, with 9 nucleotides matching TRBD2. Germline lookup yields CDR1 SGHTA and CDR2 FQGTGA. The CDR3 is 14 amino acids. Trimming removed 5 bases from V and 6 bases from J; junction bases left unmatched: 6. In nucleotides, the CDR3 is TGTGCCAGCAGCATTAGCGGGAGTTCTGATACGCAGTATTTT. Translating gives CASSISGSSDTQYF.

This clonotype was observed a handful of times. V is TRBV3-1 and J is TRBJ2-1; 7 nucleotides line up with TRBD1. Germline V gene data show CDR1 as LGHDT and CDR2 as YNNKEL (reference sequence). The CDR3 contains 14 residues. After removal of 6 bases from V and 8 bases from J, the junction contained 10 bases not matched to a gene. The CDR3 reads CASSPLTGADEQFF. The DNA for the CDR3 is TGTGCCAGCAGTCCTCTTACAGGGGCAGATGAGCAGTTCTTC.

This clonotype was seen at least ten times. The chain couples TRBV30 to TRBJ2-2, with 9 bases matching TRBD2. CDR1 and CDR2 (germline): GTSNPN, SVGIG (reference sequence). Germline trimming cut 1 base from V and 7 bases from J; bases unmatched to any gene: 7. The CDR3 spans 15 residues. The CDR3: CAWSAAGGFIGELFF. In DNA, the CDR3 is TGTGCCTGGAGTGCAGCGGGGGGATTTATCGGGGAGCTGTTTTTT.

This clonotype has ten or more counts. The chain links TRBV20-1 to TRBJ2-3, with D perhaps being TRBD1 or TRBD2 (5 bases each). V was cut by 8 bases and J by 1 base, with 16 bases left in between. CDR3 size: 14 residues. Germline lookup yields CDR1 DFQATT and CDR2 SNEGSKA (reference sequence). CDR3 coding DNA: TGCAGTCACCCAGAGGGACCTTGCACAGATACGCAGTATTTT. Translated, it gives CSHPEGPCTDTQYF.

This clonotype came up many times. The chain links TRBV6-5 to TRBJ2-7; D not certain. This CDR3 spans 12 amino acids. The V gene lost 1 base and the J gene lost 7 bases, with 8 bases spanning the gap. Germline V gives CDR1 MNHEY, CDR2 SVGAGI. The CDR3 here is CASSYYQEEQYF. The CDR3 DNA reads TGTGCCAGCAGTTACTATCAGGAAGAGCAGTACTTC.

The table lists this clonotype with many counts. A much more abundant neighbour one base away suggests this may be a read error. V is TRBV28 and J is TRBJ1-2, with D unresolved. The ends were cut back, 2 bases at V and 1 base at J, with 5 bases in the middle. CDR1 MDHEN and CDR2 SYDVKM come from the germline V gene. CDR3 length equals 13 residues. The CDR3 loop is CASSLHLNYGYTF. The CDR3 DNA sequence: TGTGCCAGCAGTTTACACCTTAACTATGGCTACACCTTC.

This clonotype was recorded at least ten times. The gene calls are TRBV7-2 and TRBJ2-1; 8 nucleotides agree with TRBD1. Germline V gene lookup returns CDR1 SGHTA and CDR2 FQGNSA. The CDR3 extends over 15 amino acids. Germline trimming cut 0 bases from V and 8 bases from J; bases unmatched to any gene: 6. The CDR3, as DNA: TGTGCCAGCAGCTTAGCGAGGACAGGGAACGATGAGCAGTTCTTC. Translation: CASSLARTGNDEQFF.

As concerns this clonotype: This may be a read error: a much more frequent sequence differs by one nucleotide. As DNA, the CDR3 is TGTGTCAGCAGTGAAGAATGGGCAGGGATCGCAACTAATGAAAAACTGTTTTTT. Translating gives CVSSEEWAGIATNEKLFF. The chain recombines TRBV2 with TRBJ1-4; D possibly corresponds to TRBD1 (5 bases). The CDR3 sequence is 18 residues long. Per germline, CDR1 SNHLY and CDR2 FYNNEI.

This chain joins TRBV20-1 and TRBJ1-6; D may be TRBD1 (5 bases). V gave up 0 bases and J gave up 7 bases, with 13 bases separating them. Per germline, CDR1 DFQATT and CDR2 SNEGSKA (reference sequence). This CDR3 has 15 amino acids. CDR3 coding DNA: TGCAGTGCTAGAGATAGCGGGGGTTTCAATTCACCCCTCCACTTT. Amino acids: CSARDSGGFNSPLHF.